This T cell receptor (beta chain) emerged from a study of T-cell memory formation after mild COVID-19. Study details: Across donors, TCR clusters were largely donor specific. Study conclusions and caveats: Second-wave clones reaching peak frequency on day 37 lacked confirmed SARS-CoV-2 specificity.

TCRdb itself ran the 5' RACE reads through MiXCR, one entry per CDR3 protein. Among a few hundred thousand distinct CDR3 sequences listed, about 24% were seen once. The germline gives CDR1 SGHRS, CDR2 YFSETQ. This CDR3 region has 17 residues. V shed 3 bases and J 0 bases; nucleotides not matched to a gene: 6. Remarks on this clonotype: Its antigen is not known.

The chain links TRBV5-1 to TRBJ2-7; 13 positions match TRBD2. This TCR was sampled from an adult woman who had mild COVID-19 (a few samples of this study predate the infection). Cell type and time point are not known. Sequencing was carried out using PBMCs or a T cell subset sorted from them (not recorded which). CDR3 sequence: CASSSAGLAGNSYEQYF. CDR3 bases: TGCGCCAGCAGCTCCGCGGGACTAGCGGGGAACTCCTACGAGCAGTACTTC.